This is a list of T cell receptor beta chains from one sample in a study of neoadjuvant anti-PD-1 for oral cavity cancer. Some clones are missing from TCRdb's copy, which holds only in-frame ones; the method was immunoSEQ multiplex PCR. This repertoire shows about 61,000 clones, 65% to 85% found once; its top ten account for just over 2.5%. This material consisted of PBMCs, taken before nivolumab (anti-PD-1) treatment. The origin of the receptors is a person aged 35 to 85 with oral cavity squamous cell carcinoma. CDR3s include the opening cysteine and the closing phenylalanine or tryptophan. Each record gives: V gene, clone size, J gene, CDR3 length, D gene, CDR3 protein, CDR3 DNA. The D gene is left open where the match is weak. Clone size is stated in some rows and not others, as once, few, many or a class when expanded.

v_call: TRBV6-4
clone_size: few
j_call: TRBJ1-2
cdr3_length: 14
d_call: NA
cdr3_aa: CASSRDFSSYGYTF
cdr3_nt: TGTGCCAGCAGCCGGGACTTTTCGTCCTATGGCTACACCTTC

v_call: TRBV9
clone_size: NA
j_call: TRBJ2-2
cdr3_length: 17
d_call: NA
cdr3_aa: CATGPPKSSMDTGELFF
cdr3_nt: TGTGCCACCGGCCCCCCAAAGTCTTCTATGGACACCGGGGAGCTGTTTTTT

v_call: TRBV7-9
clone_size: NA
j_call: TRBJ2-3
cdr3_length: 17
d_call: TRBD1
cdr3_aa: CASSLWPGQSSTDTQYF
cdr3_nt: TGTGCCAGCAGCTTATGGCCGGGACAGTCTAGCACAGATACGCAGTATTTT

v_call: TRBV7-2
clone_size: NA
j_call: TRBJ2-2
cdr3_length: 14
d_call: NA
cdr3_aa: CARRSAGGSRELFF
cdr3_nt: TGTGCCAGGCGCTCGGCCGGGGGTAGCAGGGAGCTGTTTTTT

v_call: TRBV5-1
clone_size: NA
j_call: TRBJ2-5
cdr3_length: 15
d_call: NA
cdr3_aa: CASSLGMWAEETQYF
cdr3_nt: TGCGCCAGCAGCTTGGGTATGTGGGCAGAAGAGACCCAGTACTTC

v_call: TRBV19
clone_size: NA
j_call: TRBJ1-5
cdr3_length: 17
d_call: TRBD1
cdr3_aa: CASSPIRQGRVSQPQHF
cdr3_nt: TGTGCCAGTAGTCCCATTCGACAGGGACGGGTCAGTCAGCCCCAGCATTTT

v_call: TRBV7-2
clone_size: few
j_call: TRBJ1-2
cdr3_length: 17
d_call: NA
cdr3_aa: CASSLARSGAGSFRYTF
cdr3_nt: TGTGCCAGCAGCTTAGCGCGCTCCGGGGCAGGTTCCTTCCGCTACACCTTC

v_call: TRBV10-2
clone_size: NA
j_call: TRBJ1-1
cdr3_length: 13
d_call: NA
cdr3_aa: CASSRNQRAEAFF
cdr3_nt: TGCGCCAGCAGTCGGAACCAGAGGGCTGAAGCTTTCTTT

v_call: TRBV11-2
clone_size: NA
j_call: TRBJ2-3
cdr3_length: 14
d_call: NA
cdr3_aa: CASSNGGYTDTQYF
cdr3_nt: TGTGCCAGCAGCAACGGGGGCTACACAGATACGCAGTATTTT

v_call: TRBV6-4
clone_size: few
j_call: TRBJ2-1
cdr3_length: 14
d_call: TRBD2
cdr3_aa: CASSATSGYNEQFF
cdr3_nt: TGTGCCAGCAGTGCTACTAGCGGCTACAATGAGCAGTTCTTC

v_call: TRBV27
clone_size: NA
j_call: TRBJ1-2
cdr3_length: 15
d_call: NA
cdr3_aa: CASPRRAPWLRGYTF
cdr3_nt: TGTGCCAGCCCCCGCAGGGCCCCTTGGTTAAGGGGCTACACCTTC

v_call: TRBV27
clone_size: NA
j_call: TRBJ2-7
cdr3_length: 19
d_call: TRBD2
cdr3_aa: CASSRGGPAGGHPSYEQYF
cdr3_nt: TGTGCCAGTAGCAGAGGGGGACCAGCGGGAGGGCACCCTTCCTACGAGCAGTACTTC

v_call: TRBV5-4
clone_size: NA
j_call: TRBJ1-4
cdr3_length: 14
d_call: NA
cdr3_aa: CASSITGSGEKLFF
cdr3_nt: TGTGCCAGCAGCATAACAGGGTCGGGAGAAAAACTGTTTTTT

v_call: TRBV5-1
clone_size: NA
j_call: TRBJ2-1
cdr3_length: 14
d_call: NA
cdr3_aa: CASSSLSFRPEQFF
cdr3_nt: TGCGCCAGCAGTTCCCTATCCTTTAGACCTGAGCAGTTCTTC

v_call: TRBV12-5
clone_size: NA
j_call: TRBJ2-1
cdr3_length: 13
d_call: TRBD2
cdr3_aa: CASGIAGNYEQFF
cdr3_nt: TGTGCTAGTGGTATAGCGGGAAATTATGAGCAGTTCTTC

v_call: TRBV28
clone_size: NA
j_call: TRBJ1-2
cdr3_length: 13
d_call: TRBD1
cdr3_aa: CASGTGEFYGYTF
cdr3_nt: TGTGCCAGCGGGACAGGGGAGTTCTATGGCTACACCTTC

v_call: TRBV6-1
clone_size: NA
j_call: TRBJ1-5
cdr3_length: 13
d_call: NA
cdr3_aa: CASAGERNQPQHF
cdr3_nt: TGTGCCAGTGCCGGGGAACGCAATCAGCCCCAGCATTTT

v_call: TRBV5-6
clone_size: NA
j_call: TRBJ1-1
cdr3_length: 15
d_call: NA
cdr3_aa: CASSFVGAEVTEAFF
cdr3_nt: TGTGCCAGCAGCTTCGTGGGGGCGGAGGTCACTGAAGCTTTCTTT

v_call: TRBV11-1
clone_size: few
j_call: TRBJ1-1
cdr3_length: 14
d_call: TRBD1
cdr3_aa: CASSLRGRDTEAFF
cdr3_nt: TGTGCCAGCAGCCTAAGGGGGCGCGACACTGAAGCTTTCTTT

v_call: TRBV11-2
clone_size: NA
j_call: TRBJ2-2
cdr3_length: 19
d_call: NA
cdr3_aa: CASSPLLGLARGNTGELFF
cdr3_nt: TGTGCCAGCAGCCCTTTATTGGGCTTAGCGAGAGGGAACACCGGGGAGCTGTTTTTT

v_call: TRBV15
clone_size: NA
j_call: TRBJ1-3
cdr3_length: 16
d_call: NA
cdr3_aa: CATSRTNRVFGNTIYF
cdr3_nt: TGTGCCACCAGCAGAACTAACAGGGTTTTTGGAAACACCATATATTTT

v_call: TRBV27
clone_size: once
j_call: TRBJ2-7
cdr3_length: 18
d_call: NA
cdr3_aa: CASSLHNPLVPGFYEQYF
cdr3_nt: TGTGCCAGCAGTTTACACAATCCCCTTGTCCCCGGGTTCTACGAGCAGTACTTC

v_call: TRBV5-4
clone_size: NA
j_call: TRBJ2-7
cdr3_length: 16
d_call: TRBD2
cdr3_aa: CASSASSGGLIYEQYF
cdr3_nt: TGTGCCAGCAGCGCTTCTAGCGGGGGCCTCATCTACGAGCAGTACTTC

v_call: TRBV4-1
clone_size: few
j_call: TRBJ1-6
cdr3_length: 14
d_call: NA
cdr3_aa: CASSYFQSLSPLHF
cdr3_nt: TGCGCCAGCAGCTATTTTCAATCCCTGTCACCCCTCCACTTT

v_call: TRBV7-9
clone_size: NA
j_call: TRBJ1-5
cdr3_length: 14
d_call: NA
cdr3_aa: CASSLGRGGQPQHF
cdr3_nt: TGTGCCAGCAGCTTAGGCAGGGGTGGTCAGCCCCAGCATTTT

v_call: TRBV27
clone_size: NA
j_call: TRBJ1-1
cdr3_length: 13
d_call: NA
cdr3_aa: CASSLRENREAFF
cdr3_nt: TGTGCCAGCAGTTTAAGAGAAAACCGTGAAGCTTTCTTT

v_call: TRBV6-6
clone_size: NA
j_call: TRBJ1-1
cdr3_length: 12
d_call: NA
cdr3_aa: CATRGEVAEAFF
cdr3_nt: TGTGCCACCAGGGGTGAGGTCGCTGAAGCTTTCTTT

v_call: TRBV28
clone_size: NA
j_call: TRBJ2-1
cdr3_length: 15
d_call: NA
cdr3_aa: CASRPLRGAVNEQFF
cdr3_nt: TGTGCCAGCAGACCCCTTCGGGGAGCGGTCAATGAGCAGTTCTTC

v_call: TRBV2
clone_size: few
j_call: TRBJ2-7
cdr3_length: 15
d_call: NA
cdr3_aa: CASSAGPGQGYEQYF
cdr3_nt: TGTGCCAGCAGTGCCGGACCGGGTCAAGGCTACGAGCAGTACTTC

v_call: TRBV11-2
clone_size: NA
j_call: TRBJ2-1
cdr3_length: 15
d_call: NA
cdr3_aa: CASSLEGLSYNEQFF
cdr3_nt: TGTGCCAGCAGTTTGGAGGGCCTGTCCTACAATGAGCAGTTCTTC

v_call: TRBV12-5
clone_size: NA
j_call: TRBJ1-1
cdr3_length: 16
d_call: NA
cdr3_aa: CASGLGPLGGDTEAFF
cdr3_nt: TGTGCTAGTGGTTTGGGACCTCTGGGAGGGGACACTGAAGCTTTCTTT

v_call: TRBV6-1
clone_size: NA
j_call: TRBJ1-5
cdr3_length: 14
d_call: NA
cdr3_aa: CASSEARVDQPQHF
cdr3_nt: TGTGCCAGCAGTGAAGCCCGGGTAGATCAGCCCCAGCATTTT

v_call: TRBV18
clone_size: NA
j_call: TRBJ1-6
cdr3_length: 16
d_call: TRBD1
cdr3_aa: CASSSGQGASNSPLHF
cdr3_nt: TGTGCCAGCTCGTCGGGACAGGGCGCTAGTAATTCACCCCTCCACTTT

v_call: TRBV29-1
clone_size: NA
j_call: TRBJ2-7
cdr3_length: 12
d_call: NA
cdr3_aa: CSVGVGGYEQYF
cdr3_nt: TGCAGCGTTGGAGTAGGGGGCTACGAGCAGTACTTC

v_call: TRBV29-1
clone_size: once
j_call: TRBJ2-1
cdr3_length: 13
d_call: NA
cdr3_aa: CSVVLDSYNEQFF
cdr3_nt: TGCAGCGTTGTACTAGACTCCTACAATGAGCAGTTCTTC

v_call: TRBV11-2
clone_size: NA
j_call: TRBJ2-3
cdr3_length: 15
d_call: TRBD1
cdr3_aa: CASSDTDRLTDTQYF
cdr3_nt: TGTGCCAGCAGCGATACGGACAGGTTAACAGATACGCAGTATTTT

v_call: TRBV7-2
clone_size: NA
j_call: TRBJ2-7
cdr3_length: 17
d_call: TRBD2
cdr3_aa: CASSSRLAGGTSYEQYF
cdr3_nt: TGTGCCAGCAGCTCCCGACTAGCGGGAGGCACCTCCTACGAGCAGTACTTC

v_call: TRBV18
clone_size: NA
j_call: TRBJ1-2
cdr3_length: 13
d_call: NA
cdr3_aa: CASSPKGGNGYTF
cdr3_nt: TGTGCCAGCTCACCAAAAGGGGGGAATGGCTACACCTTC

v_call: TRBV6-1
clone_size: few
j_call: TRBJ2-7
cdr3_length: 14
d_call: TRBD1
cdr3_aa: CATLPGQGAREQYF
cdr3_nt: TGTGCCACCCTCCCGGGACAGGGGGCGAGAGAGCAGTACTTC